This T cell receptor (beta chain) was documented in a study of early T cells in non-severe SARS-CoV-2 infection. Study-level information: The input, bulk RNA from unsorted whole blood, was sequenced, and chains were unpaired. Study results and caveats: A preference for anti-spike CD8 responses marked VDJdb matching, which missed private and CD4 specificities.

This clonotype was seen a handful of times. Its cognate antigen is unknown. V was shortened by 4 bases and J by 2 bases, with 12 bases between the two germline ends. The CDR3 is 14 amino acids. The germline gives CDR1 SQVTM, CDR2 ANQGSEA. Separate cDNA molecules each had unique molecular identifiers attached to them. TCRdb processed the 5' RACE reads anew with MiXCR; each CDR3 protein has one entry. The table shows about 68,000 distinct CDR3 sequences, with approximately 11% occurring only once. This clonotype was obtained from an adult who was a healthcare worker with PCR-confirmed SARS-CoV-2 infection or an uninfected control (not recorded which). This chain joins TRBV29-1 and TRBJ2-1; D may match TRBD1 or TRBD2 (6 bases each). Material: whole blood. Here the CDR3 reads CSVVRRDTYNEQFF. The CDR3, as DNA: TGCAGCGTTGTAAGGCGGGACACCTACAATGAGCAGTTCTTC.